Following are 14 T cell receptor beta chains from one sample sequenced in a study of shared clonotypes between healthy human individuals. This table comes from immunoSEQ multiplex PCR, and its TCRdb copy is limited to in-frame clones, with some not included. The table records approximately 500,000 clones, approximately 84% of them present only once. Sequences were obtained from PBMCs. The receptors were sampled from a woman aged 40 to 50 in good health. Some clones in this sample may be carry-over from other donors' samples.

The V gene is TRBV5-1, the J gene TRBJ1-2; TRBD1 aligns across 7 bases. V trimming: 5 bases; J trimming: 8 bases; junction bases outside the gene matches: 12. Germline CDR1 reads SGHRS; CDR2 reads YFSETQ. This CDR3 contains 14 residues. The CDR3 loop reads CASRRTQGLSGYTF. DNA for the CDR3: TGCGCCAGCAGGCGGACACAGGGGCTTTCAGGCTACACCTTC.

The J gene is TRBJ2-5, the V gene TRBV2, with TRBD2 matching 14 bases. The trim removed 4 bases at V and 5 bases at J, leaving 6 bases unmatched. Germline assignment: CDR1 SNHLY and CDR2 FYNNEI. The CDR3 length is 16 residues. CDR3 coding DNA: TGTGCCAGCAGTGGACTAGCGGGAGGGCGCATGGAGACCCAGTACTTC. Protein: CASSGLAGGRMETQYF.

The chain employs TRBV7-7 and TRBJ2-1; TRBD1 aligns across 7 bases. CDR3 size: 14 residues. The germline V gene has CDR1 SSHAT and CDR2 FNYEAQ (reference sequence). With 5 bases clipped from V and 9 bases from J, the junction kept 10 bases outside the gene matches. This CDR3 reads CASSRDRVAIEQFF. The CDR3 nucleotides are TGTGCCAGCAGCCGCGACAGGGTAGCAATTGAGCAGTTCTTC.

V gene TRBV5-1 combines with J gene TRBJ2-5; 7 nucleotides align to TRBD1. Looked up from germline, CDR1 is SGHRS and CDR2 is YFSETQ. J lost 7 bases, V lost 3 bases, and 12 bases had no gene match. This CDR3 has 15 amino acids. CDR3: CASSYGGQVEGTQYF. Written as DNA, the CDR3 is TGCGCCAGCAGCTATGGAGGACAGGTAGAGGGGACCCAGTACTTC.

This clone was seen only once. An end of the junction differs from the germline gene, which may be a read error. This chain joins TRBV30 and TRBJ2-5; TRBD2 matches at 10 bases. This CDR3 is built from 14 residues. Germline CDR1 is GTSNPN and CDR2 is SVGIG (reference sequence). This CDR3 is CAWTSGGFQETKYF. In nucleotides, the CDR3 is TGTGCCTGGACTAGCGGGGGCTTTCAGGAGACCAAGTACTTC.

The V gene is TRBV27, the J gene TRBJ1-5; D not certain. The CDR3 consists of 13 residues. The germline V gene has CDR1 MNHEY and CDR2 SMNVEV (reference sequence). V lost 5 bases to trimming and J lost 6 bases, with 11 bases between them. The CDR3 bases are TGTGCCAGCAGTCTGGGCGCGCGTCAGCCCCAGCATTTT. Translating it yields CASSLGARQPQHF.

The sample holds one count of this clone. The junction differs from germline at one of its ends, possibly a read error. The rearrangement links TRBV29-1 to TRBJ2-3, with D possibly matching TRBD2 (5 bases). The CDR3 loop spans 14 amino acids. Germline CDR1 is SQVTM and CDR2 is ANQGSEA. The CDR3 nucleotides are TGTAGCGTTGAACCTGCGGTACTACAAGATACGCAGTATTTT. Its translation is CSVEPAVLQDTQYF.

This clone came up once. The chain links TRBV7-2 to TRBJ1-3; no definite D call. Trimming stripped 7 bases from V and 0 bases from J, with 10 bases between. In germline, CDR1 is SGHTA, CDR2 FQGNSA. CDR3 length: 14 amino acids. As DNA, the CDR3 is TGTGCCAGCACCGTACAGAGCTCTGGAAACACCATATATTTT. The encoded protein is CASTVQSSGNTIYF. Combining the CDR3 with reference TRBV7-2 and TRBJ1-3 gives the whole variable domain GAGVSQSPSNKVTEKGKDVELRCDPISGHTALYWYRQSLGQGLEFLIYFQGNSAPDKSGLPSDRFSAERTGGSVSTLTIQRTQQEDSAVYLCASTVQSSGNTIYFGEGSWLTVV.

This sequence joins TRBV28 and TRBJ1-2; D is unresolved. The CDR3 has 13 residues. Per germline, CDR1 MDHEN and CDR2 SYDVKM. V lost 6 bases and J 2 bases, leaving 10 bases between the germline ends. The CDR3 region is CASSIGSNYGYTF. CDR3 sequence (DNA): TGTGCCAGCAGCATTGGGTCCAACTATGGCTACACCTTC.

The DNA of the CDR3 is TGTGCCAGCAGCCGGGTGGGGGACTACGAGCAGTACTTC. Protein sequence: CASSRVGDYEQYF. V usage is TRBV7-9 and J usage is TRBJ2-7; D is possibly TRBD1 or TRBD2 (5 bases each). The germline V gene has CDR1 SEHNR and CDR2 FQNEAQ (reference sequence). The CDR3 loop spans 13 amino acids. The V gene lost 5 bases and the J gene lost 3 bases, with 11 bases spanning the gap.

This clone was counted at least ten times. The gene calls are TRBV5-4 and TRBJ1-2; TRBD1 might be the D (5 bases). The CDR3 contains 13 residues. Germline CDR1 is SGHNT and CDR2 is YYREEE (reference sequence). V was pared by 3 bases and J by 3 bases, with 9 bases between. The CDR3 protein is CASSSLQDYGYTF. The DNA of the CDR3 is TGTGCCAGCAGCTCCTTACAGGACTATGGCTACACCTTC.

This clone was recorded a few times. One base separates it from a far larger clone, so it is likely a read error. The chain employs TRBV28 and TRBJ2-7; D is ambiguous. Germline CDR1 is MDHEN and CDR2 is SYDVKM. This CDR3 spans 11 amino acids. The CDR3 DNA reads TGTGCCGGCAGTTTCTCCTACGAGCAGTACTTC. Translating it yields CAGSFSYEQYF.

This clone was seen ten or more times. Other DNA sequences in the sample encode the same CDR3. V usage is TRBV15 and J usage is TRBJ1-3, with a weak D call TRBD1 (6 bases). This CDR3 is built from 16 residues. V lost 0 bases and J lost 0, with 9 bases in between. Per germline, CDR1 LNHNV and CDR2 YYDKDF (reference sequence). CDR3 coding DNA: TGTGCCACCAGCAGAGATCCGGGGGCCTCTGGAAACACCATATATTTT. Its translation is CATSRDPGASGNTIYF.

The V and J genes are TRBV30 and TRBJ1-4, with TRBD1 matching over 9 bases. V gave up 3 bases and J gave up 8 bases; unmatched junction bases: 7. The CDR3 has 14 residues. The germline V gene has CDR1 GTSNPN and CDR2 SVGIG (reference sequence). CDR3 nucleotides: TGTGCCTGGAGACAACAGGGGGCGGGAGAAAAACTGTTTTTT. It specifies CAWRQQGAGEKLFF.